This TCR beta chain stems from a study of blood T cell repertoires in COVID-19. Study-level information: Sites in the United States, Italy and Spain provided acute and convalescent COVID-19 samples. From T cells, B-cell-depleted T cells, or PBMCs came the material, which was cDNA or gDNA.

How the authors handled the data: It was from reference gene primer amplification that nucleated cell counts were estimated. Profiled with immunoSEQ multiplex PCR; TCRdb holds only in-frame clones, not every one. V, J and clone size were drawn from that table, and D and trimming were deduced from the DNA. The table lists under 150,000 clones, more than 80% of them singletons. Patients of the Seattle cohort, enrolled during active infection, were followed longitudinally. Germline CDR1 is SGHNT and CDR2 is YYREEE (reference sequence). The trim removed 4 bases at V and 0 bases at J, leaving 4 bases unmatched. CDR3 length: 16 amino acids.

This receptor was obtained from a woman aged 55-75 years with COVID-19, enrolled during active disease. Sequencing was carried out using peripheral blood. The V call is TRBV5-4, the J call TRBJ1-6; 7 nucleotides align to TRBD1. CDR3 bases: TGTGCCAGCAGCCCGGACAGGAGCTCCTATAATTCACCCCTCCACTTT. It translates to CASSPDRSSYNSPLHF.